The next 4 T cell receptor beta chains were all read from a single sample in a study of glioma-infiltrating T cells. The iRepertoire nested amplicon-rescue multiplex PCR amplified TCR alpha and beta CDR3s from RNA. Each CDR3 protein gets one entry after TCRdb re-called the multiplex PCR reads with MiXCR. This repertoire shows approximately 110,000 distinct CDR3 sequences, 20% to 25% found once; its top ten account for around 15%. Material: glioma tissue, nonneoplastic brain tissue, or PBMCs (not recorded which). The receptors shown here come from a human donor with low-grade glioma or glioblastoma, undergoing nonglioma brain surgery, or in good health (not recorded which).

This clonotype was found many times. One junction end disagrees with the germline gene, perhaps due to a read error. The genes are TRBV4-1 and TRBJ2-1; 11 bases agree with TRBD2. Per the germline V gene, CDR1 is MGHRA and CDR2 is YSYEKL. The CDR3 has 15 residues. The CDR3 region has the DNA TGCACCAGCAGCCTAGAGGGACTAGCGGACAATGAGCAGTTCTTC. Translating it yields CTSSLEGLADNEQFF.

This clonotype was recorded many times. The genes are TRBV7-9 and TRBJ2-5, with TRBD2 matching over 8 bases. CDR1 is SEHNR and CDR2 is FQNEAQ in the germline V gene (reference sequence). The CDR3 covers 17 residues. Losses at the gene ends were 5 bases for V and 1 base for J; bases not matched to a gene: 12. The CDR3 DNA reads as TGTGCCAGCAGCACCCGAGGACTAGCCCCGTTCCAAGAGACCCAGTACTTC. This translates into CASSTRGLAPFQETQYF.

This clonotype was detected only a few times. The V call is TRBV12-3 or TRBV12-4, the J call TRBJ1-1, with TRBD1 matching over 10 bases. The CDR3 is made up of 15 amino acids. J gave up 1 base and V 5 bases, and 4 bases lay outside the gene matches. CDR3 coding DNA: TGTGCCAGCAGTGACAGGGGGCTTGGGAACACTGAAGCTTTCTTT. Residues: CASSDRGLGNTEAFF.

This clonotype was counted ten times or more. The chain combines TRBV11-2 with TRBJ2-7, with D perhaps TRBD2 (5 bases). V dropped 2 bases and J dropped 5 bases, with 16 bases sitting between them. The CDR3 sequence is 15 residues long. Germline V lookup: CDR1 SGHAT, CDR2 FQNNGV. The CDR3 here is CASSLPPSGYNEQYF. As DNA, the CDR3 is TGTGCCAGCAGCTTACCACCCTCGGGGTACAACGAGCAGTACTTC. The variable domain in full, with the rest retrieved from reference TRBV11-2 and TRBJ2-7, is EAGVAQSPRYKIIEKRQSVAFWCNPISGHATLYWYQQILGQGPKLLIQFQNNGVVDDSQLPKDRFSAERLKGVDSTLKIQPAKLEDSAVYLCASSLPPSGYNEQYFGPGTRLTVT.